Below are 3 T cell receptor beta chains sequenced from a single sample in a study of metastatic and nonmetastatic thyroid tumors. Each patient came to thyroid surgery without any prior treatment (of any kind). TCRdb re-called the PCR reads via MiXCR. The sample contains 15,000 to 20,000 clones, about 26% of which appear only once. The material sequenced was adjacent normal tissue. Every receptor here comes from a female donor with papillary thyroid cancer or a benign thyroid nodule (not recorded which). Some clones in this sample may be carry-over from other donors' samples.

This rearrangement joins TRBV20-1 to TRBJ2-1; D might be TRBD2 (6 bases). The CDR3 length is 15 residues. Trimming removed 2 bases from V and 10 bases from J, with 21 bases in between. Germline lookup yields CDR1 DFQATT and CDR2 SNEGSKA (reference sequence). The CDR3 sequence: CSARPLYAGREEQFF. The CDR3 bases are TGCAGTGCTAGACCCCTTTACGCGGGAAGAGAGGAGCAGTTCTTC.

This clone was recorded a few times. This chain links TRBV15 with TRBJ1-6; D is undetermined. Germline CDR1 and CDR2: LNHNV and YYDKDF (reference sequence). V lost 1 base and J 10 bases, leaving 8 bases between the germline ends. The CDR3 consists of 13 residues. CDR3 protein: CATSRGMDSPLHF. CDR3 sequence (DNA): TGTGCCACCAGCAGAGGGATGGACTCACCCCTCCACTTT.

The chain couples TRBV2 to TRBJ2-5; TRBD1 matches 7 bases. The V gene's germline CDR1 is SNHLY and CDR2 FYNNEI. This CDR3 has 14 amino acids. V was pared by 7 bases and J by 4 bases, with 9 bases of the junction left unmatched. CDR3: CASKTLTGRETQYF. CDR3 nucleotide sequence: TGTGCCAGCAAGACTTTGACAGGGAGAGAGACCCAGTACTTC. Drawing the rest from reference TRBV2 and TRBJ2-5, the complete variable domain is EPEVTQTPSHQVTQMGQEVILRCVPISNHLYFYWYRQILGQKVEFLVSFYNNEISEKSEIFDDQFSVERPDGSNFTLKIRSTKLEDSAMYFCASKTLTGRETQYFGPGTRLLVL.